The next 21 T cell receptor beta chains were all read from a single sample in a study of response to subunit inactivated influenza vaccine. In TCRdb, the RT-PCR reads were re-called with MiXCR into one record per CDR3 protein. The top ten clones hold approximately 10% of a sample with around 790,000 distinct CDR3 sequences, 21% of them seen once. The sequencing used PBMCs from blood, collected more than 4 days after vaccination. These TCRs come from a man over 45 who received an inactivated influenza vaccine.

In this sample, this clonotype turned up a few times. The CDR3 reads CAWSGVATNEKLFF. CDR3 in DNA: TGTGCCTGGAGTGGAGTTGCAACTAATGAAAAACTGTTTTTT. This chain joins TRBV30 and TRBJ1-4; the D is unclear. V was pared by 1 base and J by 0 bases, with 6 bases between. The germline gives CDR1 GTSNPN, CDR2 SVGIG (reference sequence). The CDR3 extends over 14 amino acids.

The J gene is TRBJ2-3, the V gene TRBV29-1; 9 bases are shared with TRBD1. Germline CDR1 SQVTM, CDR2 ANQGSEA. The CDR3 length is 14 residues. Losses at the gene ends were 4 bases for V and 4 bases for J; bases not matched to a gene: 6. The CDR3: CSVAGTGYSDTQYF. CDR3 nucleotides: TGCAGCGTTGCAGGGACAGGGTATTCAGATACGCAGTATTTT.

Worth noting for this clonotype: A much larger clonotype is one base distant, so this may be a read error. The chain links TRBV20-1 to TRBJ2-7, with D possibly being TRBD1 or TRBD2 (5 bases each). CDR1 is DFQATT and CDR2 is SNEGSKA in the germline V gene (reference sequence). V gave up 6 bases and J gave up 3 bases, with 15 bases separating them. This CDR3 region has 13 residues. CDR3 nucleotide sequence: TGCAGTGCCGAGGGACCAGATAGCTACGAGCAGTACTTC. As protein: CSAEGPDSYEQYF.

V gene TRBV7-3 combines with J gene TRBJ2-2, with D perhaps matching TRBD1 or TRBD2 (6 bases each). Germline V gene lookup returns CDR1 SGHTA and CDR2 FQGTGA. The CDR3 loop spans 15 amino acids. The V end was cut by 3 bases, the J end by 6 bases, with 14 bases between. The CDR3 reads CASSLEQGGPGELFF. DNA for the CDR3: TGTGCCAGCAGCTTGGAACAGGGAGGTCCCGGGGAGCTGTTTTTT. The entire variable domain, with the rest obtained from reference TRBV7-3 and TRBJ2-2, is as follows: GAGVSQTPSNKVTEKGKYVELRCDPISGHTALYWYRQSLGQGPEFLIYFQGTGAADDSGLPNDRFFAVRPEGSVSTLKIQRTERGDSAVYLCASSLEQGGPGELFFGEGSRLTVL.

The rearrangement joins TRBV4-2 to TRBJ2-5; 7 positions agree with TRBD2. CDR1 and CDR2 (germline): LGHNA, YNFKEQ. J gave up 3 bases and V 3 bases, and 4 bases lay outside the gene matches. The CDR3 sequence is 14 residues long. The DNA of the CDR3 is TGTGCCAGCAGCCAGGGAGCGGGAAAAGAGACCCAGTACTTC. It is translated as CASSQGAGKETQYF.

This clonotype was seen only a few times. The chain recombines TRBV12-3 or TRBV12-4 with TRBJ2-7; the D gene could be TRBD1 or TRBD2 (6 bases each). The CDR3 runs 14 residues. Trimming took off 5 bases at V and 3 bases at J, with 14 bases between the two ends. This CDR3 is CASSLEGQVYEQYF. The CDR3 bases are TGTGCCAGCAGTCTGGAGGGACAAGTCTACGAGCAGTACTTC.

The rearrangement joins TRBV7-6 to TRBJ1-4; maybe TRBD1 (5 bases). Trimming shortened V by 3 bases and J by 0 bases, and 11 bases separated the two germline ends. This CDR3 region has 16 residues. Germline V lookup: CDR1 SGHVS, CDR2 FNYEAQ. CDR3 loop: CASSLGPLTTNEKLFF. DNA of the CDR3: TGTGCCAGCAGCTTGGGGCCCCTGACAACTAATGAAAAACTGTTTTTT. Combining the CDR3 with reference TRBV7-6 and TRBJ1-4 gives the whole variable domain GAGVSQSPRYKVTKRGQDVALRCDPISGHVSLYWYRQALGQGPEFLTYFNYEAQQDKSGLPNDRFSAERPEGSISTLTIQRTEQRDSAMYRCASSLGPLTTNEKLFFGSGTQLSVL.

This clonotype was counted between two and nine times. The rearrangement uses TRBV5-1 and TRBJ2-3; TRBD2 agrees at 7 bases. CDR1 and CDR2 (germline): SGHRS, YFSETQ. J gave up 0 bases and V 4 bases, and 8 bases lay outside the gene matches. The CDR3 is 16 amino acids. CDR3 sequence reads: CASSPLRGGSTDTQYF. As DNA, the CDR3 is TGCGCCAGCAGCCCCCTACGCGGGGGAAGCACAGATACGCAGTATTTT.

This clonotype appeared a few times. This chain joins TRBV10-3 and TRBJ1-6; D ambiguous. The CDR3 totals 15 residues. Trimming shortened V by 0 bases and J by 3 bases, and 6 bases separated the two germline ends. Germline values: CDR1 ENHRY, CDR2 SYGVKD. This CDR3 reads CAISESGLYNSPLHF. CDR3 DNA: TGTGCCATCAGTGAGTCGGGTCTCTATAATTCACCCCTCCACTTT.

This clonotype has just a few counts. The genes are TRBV7-2 and TRBJ2-1; 13 bases align to TRBD2. Germline trimming cut 4 bases from V and 12 bases from J; bases unmatched to any gene: 6. The CDR3 spans 14 residues. Germline V gene sequence: CDR1 SGHTA, CDR2 FQGNSA. CDR3 sequence reads: CASSSRLAGGGQFF. As DNA, the CDR3 is TGTGCCAGCAGCTCCCGACTAGCGGGGGGAGGGCAGTTCTTC.

The chain recombines TRBV6-2 or TRBV6-3 with TRBJ2-7; TRBD2 agrees at 14 bases. Germline CDR1 MNHEY, CDR2 SVGEGT. V dropped 5 bases and J dropped 5; count of bases not matched to a gene: 8. CDR3 size: 16 residues. This CDR3 reads CASSMGPGLAGDEQYF. The DNA of the CDR3 is TGTGCCAGCAGTATGGGACCGGGACTAGCGGGAGACGAGCAGTACTTC.

V and J are TRBV12-3 or TRBV12-4 and TRBJ2-1; 12 nucleotides match TRBD1. V lost 5 bases, J lost 4 bases, and 3 bases stayed unmatched. There are 15 residues in the CDR3. CDR3 coding DNA: TGTGCCAGCAGTGGGACAGGGGGCGGATACAATGAGCAGTTCTTC. This encodes CASSGTGGGYNEQFF.

This chain joins TRBV7-8 and TRBJ2-1; 9 bases map to TRBD1. CDR1 is SGHVS and CDR2 is FQNEAQ in the germline V gene. The V gene end was trimmed by 5 bases and the J gene end by 6 bases; junction bases not matched to a gene: 8. The CDR3 runs to 15 residues. The DNA for the CDR3 is TGTGCCAGCAGCGGATACCGGGACAGGGCCAATGAGCAGTTCTTC. Translating it yields CASSGYRDRANEQFF.

This clonotype occurred a few times. The rearrangement uses TRBV29-1 and TRBJ2-6, with D possibly being TRBD2 (6 bases). The CDR3 is made up of 17 amino acids. Trimming stripped 4 bases from V and 0 bases from J, with 16 bases between. CDR1 SQVTM and CDR2 ANQGSEA come from the germline V gene. The CDR3 sequence is CSVVGRDGISGANVLTF. The CDR3 DNA reads as TGCAGCGTTGTTGGGCGGGACGGGATCTCTGGGGCCAACGTCCTGACTTTC.

The chain's CDR3 is CASSLVGQSNYGYTF. The CDR3 nucleotides read TGTGCCAGCAGCTTAGTCGGACAATCTAACTATGGCTACACCTTC. This chain connects TRBV7-2 to TRBJ1-2, with D possibly TRBD1 on 5 matching bases. V lost 1 base and J lost 0, with 9 bases in between. There are 15 residues in the CDR3. Germline V CDR1 and CDR2: SGHTA, FQGNSA.

The chain is built from TRBV4-1 and TRBJ1-5; possible D gene TRBD1, 5 bases. The germline V gene has CDR1 MGHRA and CDR2 YSYEKL. The CDR3 is 16 residues long. V was trimmed by 1 base and J by 1 base, leaving 11 bases between them. In DNA form, the CDR3 reads TGCGCCAGCAGCCAAGTACTTAGGGACAGCAATCAGCCCCAGCATTTT. Translated, it gives CASSQVLRDSNQPQHF.

The chain recombines TRBV10-3 with TRBJ2-7, with TRBD1 as a possible D gene (5 bases). Germline-derived CDR1 and CDR2 are ENHRY and SYGVKD. The CDR3 contains 12 residues. Trimming removed 6 bases at V and 3 bases at J, with 9 bases between. The CDR3 DNA reads TGTGCCATCAGGGCCGACAGCTACGAGCAGTACTTC. Amino acids: CAIRADSYEQYF.

This clonotype has just a few counts. The J gene is TRBJ2-5, the V gene TRBV6-5; TRBD2 might be the D (6 bases). Per the germline V gene, CDR1 is MNHEY and CDR2 is SVGAGI. The ends were cut back, 2 bases at V and 5 bases at J, with 15 bases in the middle. The CDR3 contains 15 residues. The CDR3 is CASSYKKSAGETQYF. CDR3 bases: TGTGCCAGCAGTTACAAGAAGTCCGCGGGGGAGACCCAGTACTTC.

The V call is TRBV7-9, the J call TRBJ2-3; D is perhaps TRBD2 (5 bases). Trimming removed 4 bases from V and 0 bases from J, with 17 bases in between. The CDR3 length is 17 residues. Germline V lookup: CDR1 SEHNR, CDR2 FQNEAQ (reference sequence). This CDR3 is CASSSLPGGPSTDTQYF. CDR3 nucleotide sequence: TGTGCCAGCAGCTCCCTGCCCGGCGGGCCTAGCACAGATACGCAGTATTTT.

The CDR3 loop is CASSISQGATDTQYF. In DNA, the CDR3 is TGTGCCAGCAGTATATCACAGGGGGCCACAGATACGCAGTATTTT. The J gene is TRBJ2-3, the V gene TRBV6-1, with 9 positions matching TRBD1. Trimming at V came to 5 bases and at J to 2 bases, leaving 5 bases not matched to a gene. Germline assignment: CDR1 MNHNS and CDR2 SASEGT. The CDR3 runs to 15 residues.

This sequence joins TRBV12-3 or TRBV12-4 and TRBJ2-2; TRBD1 might be the D (5 bases). CDR3 length equals 14 residues. Trimming removed 7 bases from V and 1 base from J, with 10 bases in between. The CDR3 protein is CASTLQENTGELFF. The CDR3 coding sequence is TGTGCCAGCACTCTACAGGAGAACACCGGGGAGCTGTTTTTT.